Detailed here is one T cell receptor beta chain. Its antigen is as yet unknown. Produced via immunoSEQ multiplex PCR; TCRdb's table is partial and in-frame only. The sample carries tens of thousands of clones, 75% to 90% recorded once. This sample was included in a study of OX40 agonist ivuxolimab in advanced cancers. Study background: Partial responses occurred in three patients (one hepatocellular carcinoma, two cutaneous melanoma). General study findings and limits: The authors did not determine the antigen specificity of the expanded peripheral T cells. At doses 0.1 to 3.0 mg/kg, CD4+ and CD8+ clones expanded.

The CDR3 loop spans 15 amino acids. Trimming shortened V by 2 bases and J by 2 bases, and 11 bases separated the two germline ends. Germline CDR1 SGHNT, CDR2 YYREEE (reference sequence). People who had autoimmune disease history or systemic immunosuppression were excluded. This specimen was CD4+ or CD8+ T cells sorted from blood, taken in a trial of the OX40 agonist ivuxolimab. This chain links TRBV5-4 with TRBJ2-1, with D uncertain. The receptor was isolated from an adult with an advanced solid tumor such as melanoma, head and neck, liver or kidney cancer. CDR3 DNA sequence: TGTGCCAGCAGCTTTACGTTTAGCCCCTACAATGAGCAGTTCTTC. It yields the protein CASSFTFSPYNEQFF. Full variable domain (remainder filled in from reference TRBV5-4 and TRBJ2-1): ETGVTQSPTHLIKTRGQQVTLRCSSQSGHNTVSWYQQALGQGPQFIFQYYREEENGRGNFPPRFSGLQFPNYSSELNVNALELDDSALYLCASSFTFSPYNEQFFGPGTRLTVL.